These 30 T cell receptor beta chains were all obtained from the same sample, sequenced in a study of identical twins. MiXCR, run by TCRdb on the 5' RACE reads, gives a single entry per CDR3 protein. The sample lists under 900,000 distinct CDR3 sequences, 9% to 15% occurring once. This sample was shared with a second study, whose subject was yellow fever vaccine responses in identical twins.

Sequencing was performed on PBMCs. The receptor set was obtained from a woman between 18 and 30 years old in good health.

This clonotype was counted only a few times. This chain joins TRBV27 and TRBJ2-7; D assignment may be TRBD1 or TRBD2 (5 bases each). Trimming cost V 3 bases and J 5 bases, with 11 bases left between them. CDR3 length: 13 residues. Germline V gives CDR1 MNHEY, CDR2 SMNVEV (reference sequence). In DNA form, the CDR3 reads TGTGCCAGCAGTTTTCGGCAGGGAGACGAGCAGTACTTC. Translation gives CASSFRQGDEQYF.

The chain carries TRBV21-1 and TRBJ2-3; the table's D gene call, TRBD2, was not cross checked with the DNA. TRBV21-1 is described as a pseudogene. The CDR3 extends over 17 amino acids. CDR3 sequence reads: CASSRSREGRGTDTQYF. The CDR3 DNA sequence: TGTGCCAGCAGCCGTTCACGGGAGGGCCGGGGCACAGATACGCAGTATTTT.

This clonotype was seen more than once but under ten times. The chain is built from TRBV18 and TRBJ2-3, with 9 bases fitting TRBD1. CDR3 size: 14 residues. From germline, CDR1 is KGHSH and CDR2 LQKENI. The V and J ends lost 3 bases and 4 bases, in that order; junction bases with no gene match: 2. The CDR3 here is CASSPRQGADTQYF. Here the CDR3 DNA reads TGTGCCAGCTCACCCCGACAGGGGGCAGATACGCAGTATTTT. The variable domain in full, completed from reference TRBV18 and TRBJ2-3, reads NAGVMQNPRHLVRRRGQEARLRCSPMKGHSHVYWYRQLPEEGLKFMVYLQKENIIDESGMPKERFSAEFPKEGPSILRIQQVVRGDSAAYFCASSPRQGADTQYFGPGTRLTVL.

This clonotype was seen only once. V gene TRBV4-2 combines with J gene TRBJ1-4; a weak D match, TRBD1 (5 bases). The CDR3 sequence is 15 residues long. Germline-derived CDR1 and CDR2 are LGHNA and YNFKEQ. V gave up 3 bases and J gave up 8 bases, with 16 bases separating them. The CDR3 here is CASSQEDTAGEKLFF. Here the CDR3 DNA reads TGTGCCAGCAGCCAGGAGGACACGGCGGGAGAAAAACTGTTTTTT.

This clonotype turned up a few times. The chain carries TRBV14 and TRBJ1-5; D unresolved. V was shortened by 0 bases and J by 6 bases, with 6 bases between the two germline ends. CDR1 is SGHDN, CDR2 FVKESK, per germline. This CDR3 region has 13 residues. The CDR3 sequence is CASSQDYGQPQHF. Written as DNA, the CDR3 is TGTGCCAGCAGCCAAGACTACGGTCAGCCCCAGCATTTT.

The V and J genes are TRBV15 and TRBJ1-6; D possibly corresponds to TRBD1 (5 bases). CDR3 length equals 15 residues. Germline lookup yields CDR1 LNHNV and CDR2 YYDKDF (reference sequence). V lost 1 base and J 14 bases, leaving 18 bases between the germline ends. CDR3 nucleotide sequence: TGTGCCACCAGCAGAGTGGGGGAGTTACCTTTCACCCTCCACTTT. This encodes CATSRVGELPFTLHF.

This chain joins TRBV5-1 and TRBJ2-5; tentative D call: TRBD1 (6 bases). The CDR3 extends over 16 amino acids. Trimming left V 0 bases short and J 5 bases short, with 17 bases between. Germline lookup yields CDR1 SGHRS and CDR2 YFSETQ. CDR3 nucleotides: TGCGCCAGCAGCTTGGACAGGGTTGGATACGGGGAGACCCAGTACTTC. This codes for CASSLDRVGYGETQYF.

The V and J genes are TRBV7-3 and TRBJ2-1; 14 positions match TRBD2. The CDR3 covers 18 residues. The J segment lost 8 bases and the V segment lost 4 bases, leaving 13 bases of the junction unmatched. Per the germline V gene, CDR1 is SGHTA and CDR2 is FQGTGA. The CDR3 coding sequence is TGTGCCAGCAGCTCGCGTCTACCGGGACTAGCGGGAGAGGATGAGCAGTTCTTC. Translating gives CASSSRLPGLAGEDEQFF. The whole variable domain, filled in from reference TRBV7-3 and TRBJ2-1, reads GAGVSQTPSNKVTEKGKYVELRCDPISGHTALYWYRQSLGQGPEFLIYFQGTGAADDSGLPNDRFFAVRPEGSVSTLKIQRTERGDSAVYLCASSSRLPGLAGEDEQFFGPGTRLTVL.

The V gene is TRBV19, the J gene TRBJ2-1, with D possibly TRBD1 on 6 matching bases. Germline V lookup: CDR1 LNHDA, CDR2 SQIVND (reference sequence). V shed 3 bases and J shed 0 bases, with 9 bases lying between them. The CDR3 extends over 15 amino acids. The CDR3 loop reads CASSMRTDSYNEQFF. CDR3 coding DNA: TGTGCCAGTAGTATGAGGACAGACTCCTACAATGAGCAGTTCTTC.

This rearrangement joins TRBV3-1 to TRBJ2-1, with 10 bases lining up with TRBD2. CDR1 is LGHDT, CDR2 YNNKEL, per germline (reference sequence). Losses at the gene ends were 3 bases for V and 1 base for J; bases not matched to a gene: 9. CDR3 size: 18 residues. The CDR3 DNA sequence: TGTGCCAGCAGCCATGAAACTAGCGGGACAAGGTCCTACAATGAGCAGTTCTTC. This translates into CASSHETSGTRSYNEQFF.

This clonotype came up a few times. This chain joins TRBV21-1 and TRBJ1-2. TRBV21-1 counts as a pseudogene. The CDR3 length is 15 residues. CDR3 residues: CASSNEVLVGDGYTF. The CDR3 DNA follows: TGTGCCAGCAGCAACGAAGTATTAGTAGGTGATGGCTACACCTTC.

This CDR3 reads CSVGAADTQYF. The CDR3 bases are TGCAGCGTTGGTGCGGCAGATACGCAGTATTTT. This sequence joins TRBV29-1 and TRBJ2-3; D unclear. This CDR3 spans 11 amino acids. From germline, CDR1 is SQVTM and CDR2 ANQGSEA. Trimming took off 4 bases at V and 4 bases at J, with 6 bases between the two ends.

This chain joins TRBV2 and TRBJ2-4, with D possibly being TRBD2 (5 bases). The germline V gene encodes CDR1 SNHLY and CDR2 FYNNEI. V lost 1 base, J lost 7 bases, and 11 bases lay in between. The CDR3 sequence is 14 residues long. Written as DNA, the CDR3 is TGTGCCAGCAGTGAAGGGGGAGATGGGAACATTCAGTACTTC. Translating it yields CASSEGGDGNIQYF.

This clonotype has more than one count but fewer than ten. The V call is TRBV10-3, the J call TRBJ1-1, with 9 nucleotides matching TRBD1. V lost 10 bases, J lost 1 base, and 7 bases stayed unmatched. Germline-derived CDR1 and CDR2 are ENHRY and SYGVKD. The CDR3 loop spans 14 amino acids. CDR3 DNA: TGTGCCACCACGCCGGGACAGGGGAACACTGAAGCTTTCTTT. Translated, it gives CATTPGQGNTEAFF.

This clonotype was found a few times. The V and J genes are TRBV7-9 and TRBJ2-1; D perhaps matches TRBD2 (6 bases). Germline CDR1 SEHNR, CDR2 FQNEAQ (reference sequence). Trimming took 1 base from V and 5 from J, leaving 15 bases between them. The CDR3 is made up of 16 amino acids. CDR3 region: CASSLGGAVVDNEQFF. The CDR3 region has the DNA TGTGCCAGCAGCTTAGGCGGGGCGGTAGTCGACAATGAGCAGTTCTTC. The full variable domain, rest sourced from reference TRBV7-9 and TRBJ2-1, is DTGVSQNPRHKITKRGQNVTFRCDPISEHNRLYWYRQTLGQGPEFLTYFQNEAQLEKSRLLSDRFSAERPKGSFSTLEIQRTEQGDSAMYLCASSLGGAVVDNEQFFGPGTRLTVL.

J is TRBJ1-1 and V is TRBV4-1; D is possibly TRBD1 (6 bases). Germline CDR1 MGHRA, CDR2 YSYEKL. Trimming cost V 1 base and J 2 bases, with 14 bases left between them. This CDR3 is 16 amino acids long. The CDR3 DNA follows: TGCGCCAGCAGCCAAGTTTCGGGGACACGAAACACTGAAGCTTTCTTT. This encodes CASSQVSGTRNTEAFF.

This clonotype occurred a few times. The rearrangement links TRBV5-5 to TRBJ2-7, with D possibly matching TRBD1 (6 bases). V lost 3 bases, J lost 4 bases, and 20 bases lay in between. The length of the CDR3 is 16 residues. Germline V gene data show CDR1 as SGHKS and CDR2 as YYEKEE (reference sequence). The CDR3 spells CASSWGPRQGSYEQYF. The CDR3 DNA reads TGTGCCAGCAGCTGGGGGCCCCGGCAGGGAAGTTACGAGCAGTACTTC.

The CDR3: CASSFLFGEQYV. CDR3 nucleotides: TGTGCCAGCAGCTTCCTTTTCGGCGAGCAGTACGTC. This sequence joins TRBV5-6 and TRBJ2-7; D is unresolved. The V end was cut by 2 bases, the J end by 6 bases, with 9 bases between. Germline CDR1 reads SGHDT; CDR2 reads YYEEEE. The CDR3 is 12 residues long.

The chain links TRBV24-1 to TRBJ2-2, with D uncertain. The CDR3 loop spans 12 amino acids. Per germline, CDR1 KGHDR and CDR2 SFDVKD. V lost 4 bases, J lost 9 bases, and 8 bases lay in between. In nucleotides, the CDR3 is TGTGCCACCAGTGACCCAGCCCGGGAGCTGTTTTTT. Its protein product is CATSDPARELFF.

CDR3 coding DNA: TGCGCCAGCAGATTACAGGGGGCGCGGGACACTGAAGCTTTCTTT. Its protein is CASRLQGARDTEAFF. This chain links TRBV5-1 with TRBJ1-1; TRBD1 matches at 9 bases. The germline V gene encodes CDR1 SGHRS and CDR2 YFSETQ. CDR3 length equals 15 residues. Trimming cost V 5 bases and J 3 bases; bases outside gene matches: 8.

The CDR3 bases are TGCGCCAGCAGCCCCGCCGGGGTGGCCTACAATGAGCAGTTCTTC. Its protein is CASSPAGVAYNEQFF. The chain uses TRBV5-1 and TRBJ2-1; D perhaps matches TRBD2 (5 bases). The V end was cut by 4 bases, the J end by 2 bases, with 13 bases between. Per germline, CDR1 SGHRS and CDR2 YFSETQ. This CDR3 is built from 15 residues.

The genes are TRBV18 and TRBJ2-7; weak D call: TRBD2 (5 bases). The CDR3 runs 13 residues. V was trimmed by 5 bases and J by 7 bases, leaving 15 bases between them. Germline V lookup: CDR1 KGHSH, CDR2 LQKENI. CDR3: CASSEGRTGEQYF. The CDR3 DNA is TGTGCCAGCTCAGAAGGGCGTACGGGGGAGCAGTACTTC. Full variable domain (remainder filled in from reference TRBV18 and TRBJ2-7): NAGVMQNPRHLVRRRGQEARLRCSPMKGHSHVYWYRQLPEEGLKFMVYLQKENIIDESGMPKERFSAEFPKEGPSILRIQQVVRGDSAAYFCASSEGRTGEQYFGPGTRLTVT.

The chain carries TRBV12-3 or TRBV12-4 and TRBJ1-1, with D unclear. The CDR3 extends over 15 amino acids. With 5 bases removed from V and 3 bases from J, the gap between germline ends came to 16 bases. The CDR3 reads CASSPLPITDTEAFF. CDR3 DNA sequence: TGTGCCAGCAGTCCTCTGCCCATTACGGACACTGAAGCTTTCTTT.

This clonotype was counted only a few times. The chain is built from TRBV12-3 or TRBV12-4 and TRBJ1-2, with D maybe TRBD1 (5 bases). The V end was cut by 7 bases, the J end by 6 bases, with 12 bases between. This CDR3 comprises 12 residues. The CDR3 DNA reads TGTGCCAGCACGCGGGGGGGTGATGGCTACACCTTC. It yields the protein CASTRGGDGYTF.

This chain connects TRBV4-2 to TRBJ2-1, with 8 bases fitting TRBD2. The CDR3 extends over 17 amino acids. Germline trimming cut 5 bases from V and 3 bases from J; bases unmatched to any gene: 12. Germline values: CDR1 LGHNA, CDR2 YNFKEQ. As DNA, the CDR3 is TGTGCCAGCAGCAGACCGGGACTAGGAACCCTCTACAATGAGCAGTTCTTC. Translation gives CASSRPGLGTLYNEQFF.

In its sample, this clonotype was seen many times. The chain uses TRBV5-1 and TRBJ2-1; no definite D call. The CDR3 runs 12 residues. Trimming stripped 4 bases from V and 10 bases from J, with 12 bases between. CDR1 and CDR2 from the germline V gene are SGHRS and YFSETQ. CDR3 sequence (DNA): TGCGCCAGCAGCCAACCAGGCCGGGAGCAGTTCTTC. This encodes CASSQPGREQFF.

This clonotype was seen only a few times. The chain combines TRBV4-1 with TRBJ2-4; D not resolved. CDR1 and CDR2 (germline): MGHRA, YSYEKL. This CDR3 spans 12 amino acids. V lost 3 bases to trimming and J lost 12 bases, with 12 bases between them. Here the CDR3 DNA reads TGCGCCAGCAGCCAGCCGGGTTTAAGTCAGTACTTC. It is translated as CASSQPGLSQYF.

The genes are TRBV7-2 and TRBJ2-1; D is unclear. This CDR3 is built from 14 residues. Trimming shortened V by 2 bases and J by 2 bases, and 7 bases separated the two germline ends. Germline CDR1 SGHTA, CDR2 FQGNSA. CDR3 nucleotide sequence: TGTGCCAGCAGCTTATTCCATCCCTACAATGAGCAGTTCTTC. Amino acid sequence: CASSLFHPYNEQFF.

At least ten counts were recorded for this clonotype. The chain couples TRBV20-1 to TRBJ2-7, with TRBD2 identical over 8 bases. The CDR3 consists of 15 residues. The junction had 8 bases not matched to a gene; V was cut back by 2 bases and J by 2 bases. The germline V gene has CDR1 DFQATT and CDR2 SNEGSKA (reference sequence). Written as DNA, the CDR3 is TGCAGTGCTAGACGGGACGGGAGGGTAACCTACGAGCAGTACTTC. Translation gives CSARRDGRVTYEQYF.

The J gene is TRBJ2-7, the V gene TRBV11-1, with D possibly being TRBD2 (6 bases). CDR1 is SGHAT and CDR2 is FQDESV in the germline V gene (reference sequence). There are 12 residues in the CDR3. Trimming pared 5 bases from V and 6 bases from J, leaving 11 bases between. The CDR3 sequence is CASSRRTTEQYF. The DNA of the CDR3 is TGTGCCAGCAGCAGACGGACTACCGAGCAGTACTTC.